This entry lists 31 T cell receptor beta chains sequenced from one sample in a study of T cells in Graves' hyperthyroidism and ophthalmopathy. What was amplified from RNA transcripts were TCR beta CDR3 regions. The primer set for the first-round RT-PCR of the TCR CDR3 was HTBI. TCRdb passed the multiplex PCR reads through MiXCR, listing each CDR3 protein once. The sample includes some 510,000 distinct CDR3 sequences, around 21% seen only once; the top ten take around 27%. The sample comprised blood. These receptor sequences come from a man aged 18-30 years with Graves' hyperthyroidism.

This clonotype was detected ten times or more. This rearrangement joins TRBV9 to TRBJ2-5; tentatively, D is TRBD1 (5 bases). Germline V gene lookup returns CDR1 SGDLS and CDR2 YYNGEE. CDR3 size: 13 residues. Trimming removed 0 bases at V and 4 bases at J, with 7 bases between. The CDR3 region has the DNA TGTGCCAGCAGCGTAGAGGGGATAGAGACCCAGTACTTC. Amino acid sequence: CASSVEGIETQYF.

This clonotype was picked up a small number of times. The gene calls are TRBV27 and TRBJ1-2; D might be TRBD1 (5 bases). The CDR3 covers 13 residues. Germline lookup yields CDR1 MNHEY and CDR2 SMNVEV (reference sequence). Trimming pared 3 bases from V and 3 bases from J, leaving 8 bases between. Here the CDR3 reads CASSFGADYGYTF. The CDR3 DNA reads as TGTGCCAGCAGTTTTGGGGCGGACTATGGCTACACCTTC.

The V and J genes are TRBV11-2 and TRBJ1-2, with a possible D match to TRBD1 (6 bases). The ends were cut back, 2 bases at V and 10 bases at J, with 17 bases in the middle. The CDR3 contains 14 residues. From germline, CDR1 is SGHAT and CDR2 FQNNGV. DNA of the CDR3: TGTGCCAGCAGCTTAAGAGGGGGACGGGGGACCTACACCTTC. Protein sequence: CASSLRGGRGTYTF. The variable domain in full, with the rest retrieved from reference TRBV11-2 and TRBJ1-2, is EAGVAQSPRYKIIEKRQSVAFWCNPISGHATLYWYQQILGQGPKLLIQFQNNGVVDDSQLPKDRFSAERLKGVDSTLKIQPAKLEDSAVYLCASSLRGGRGTYTFGSGTRLTVV.

This clonotype was detected only a few times. This chain uses TRBV11-2 with TRBJ1-5; D may be TRBD1 (5 bases). The V gene lost 0 bases and the J gene lost 6 bases, with 12 bases spanning the gap. CDR3 length: 15 residues. Germline-derived CDR1 and CDR2 are SGHAT and FQNNGV. The CDR3 sequence: CASSLDWGDPQPQHF. In DNA form, the CDR3 reads TGTGCCAGCAGCTTAGACTGGGGGGATCCTCAGCCCCAGCATTTT.

This clonotype was recorded many times. The rearrangement links TRBV30 to TRBJ1-1; D gene uncertain. Germline CDR1 and CDR2: GTSNPN and SVGIG (reference sequence). This CDR3 has 13 amino acids. V was shortened by 3 bases and J by 5 bases, with 13 bases between the two germline ends. The CDR3 loop is CAWSHRYGTEAFF. CDR3 nucleotides: TGTGCCTGGAGCCATAGGTATGGAACTGAAGCTTTCTTT.

V usage is TRBV29-1 and J usage is TRBJ1-5; the D gene is possibly TRBD1 (6 bases). V was cut by 4 bases and J by 0 bases, with 13 bases left in between. Germline CDR1 is SQVTM and CDR2 is ANQGSEA. This CDR3 is 15 amino acids long. CDR3 sequence (DNA): TGCAGCGTTGGTACGGCAGGGGATAGCAATCAGCCCCAGCATTTT. This encodes CSVGTAGDSNQPQHF.

This clonotype was counted at least ten times. This chain's CDR3 is CASSSGTSGGVQETQYF. The CDR3 DNA follows: TGTGCCAGCAGTTCGGGGACTAGCGGGGGAGTACAAGAGACCCAGTACTTC. This chain connects TRBV12-3 or TRBV12-4 to TRBJ2-5; TRBD2 matches 14 bases. Trimming at V came to 4 bases and at J to 2 bases, leaving 6 bases not matched to a gene. The CDR3 is 17 amino acids.

This clonotype has a handful of counts. This sequence joins TRBV30 and TRBJ2-3; 9 nucleotides match TRBD2. Germline-derived CDR1 and CDR2 are GTSNPN and SVGIG (reference sequence). Germline trimming cut 4 bases from V and 6 bases from J; bases unmatched to any gene: 14. The CDR3 consists of 16 residues. The CDR3 DNA sequence: TGTGCCTGGACGGGCGGGGGGGCCTACAGGGCGGATACGCAGTATTTT. As protein: CAWTGGGAYRADTQYF.

For the CDR3, the DNA is TGTGCCAGCAGTTTATGGGGGGGTTATGGCTACACCTTC. It yields the protein CASSLWGGYGYTF. The chain joins TRBV12-3 or TRBV12-4 to TRBJ1-2; tentative D call: TRBD1 (5 bases). The V and J ends lost 2 bases and 5 bases respectively, with 9 bases between them. The CDR3 is 13 residues long.

V and J are TRBV20-1 and TRBJ2-5, with a weak D call TRBD2 (6 bases). With 5 bases removed from V and 2 bases from J, the gap between germline ends came to 12 bases. The CDR3 totals 13 residues. The V gene's germline CDR1 is DFQATT and CDR2 SNEGSKA (reference sequence). This chain's CDR3 is CSAPVGGQETQYF. The CDR3 coding sequence is TGCAGTGCTCCGGTCGGGGGACAAGAGACCCAGTACTTC.

This clonotype has at least ten counts. This rearrangement joins TRBV28 to TRBJ2-5; the D gene could be TRBD1 or TRBD2 (5 bases each). Germline CDR1 MDHEN, CDR2 SYDVKM. The CDR3 is 12 amino acids. V lost 7 bases and J 4 bases, leaving 10 bases between the germline ends. CDR3 bases: TGTGCCAGCATCGGGGCCGGAGAGACCCAGTACTTC. Translated: CASIGAGETQYF.

This clonotype was observed at least ten times. The chain carries TRBV30 and TRBJ1-5; TRBD1 is a possible D gene (5 bases). Germline-derived CDR1 and CDR2 are GTSNPN and SVGIG (reference sequence). V was cut by 0 bases and J by 2 bases, with 8 bases left in between. The CDR3 length is 14 residues. CDR3 nucleotides: TGTGCCTGGAGTGTCGGAGGGGGCAATCAGCCCCAGCATTTT. Translating gives CAWSVGGGNQPQHF.

In its sample, this clonotype was seen many times. This chain joins TRBV19 and TRBJ2-6, with 8 bases identical to TRBD1. This CDR3 contains 18 residues. Germline lookup yields CDR1 LNHDA and CDR2 SQIVND (reference sequence). V was pared by 5 bases and J by 0 bases, with 9 bases of the junction left unmatched. The CDR3 DNA is TGTGCCAGTAGTGTCCCGGGACAGGCGCTCTCTGGGGCCAACGTCCTGACTTTC. This codes for CASSVPGQALSGANVLTF. Drawing the rest from reference TRBV19 and TRBJ2-6, the complete variable domain is DGGITQSPKYLFRKEGQNVTLSCEQNLNHDAMYWYRQDPGQGLRLIYYSQIVNDFQKGDIAEGYSVSREKKESFPLTVTSAQKNPTAFYLCASSVPGQALSGANVLTFGAGSRLTVL.

There are many counts of this clonotype. The chain combines TRBV19 with TRBJ1-1, with TRBD1 identical over 8 bases. Germline CDR1 and CDR2: LNHDA and SQIVND (reference sequence). The CDR3 has 15 amino acids. J gave up 1 base and V 7 bases, and 8 bases lay outside the gene matches. CDR3 region: CASTLTGASNTEAFF. The CDR3 coding sequence is TGTGCCAGTACCCTGACAGGGGCCTCGAACACTGAAGCTTTCTTT. The complete variable domain, with remaining parts taken from reference TRBV19 and TRBJ1-1, reads DGGITQSPKYLFRKEGQNVTLSCEQNLNHDAMYWYRQDPGQGLRLIYYSQIVNDFQKGDIAEGYSVSREKKESFPLTVTSAQKNPTAFYLCASTLTGASNTEAFFGQGTRLTVV.

The rearrangement uses TRBV20-1 and TRBJ1-2; a weak D match, TRBD1 (6 bases). Per the germline V gene, CDR1 is DFQATT and CDR2 is SNEGSKA (reference sequence). The CDR3 is made up of 15 amino acids. V lost 0 bases, J lost 7 bases, and 18 bases lay in between. CDR3 nucleotides: TGCAGTGCTAGAGAAGTGGGGGGCTCGGGGAGTGGCTACACCTTC. Protein product: CSAREVGGSGSGYTF.

There are many counts of this clonotype. The chain carries TRBV6-5 and TRBJ1-2; the D gene is possibly TRBD1 (5 bases). From germline, CDR1 is MNHEY and CDR2 SVGAGI. Trimming took off 7 bases at V and 4 bases at J, with 19 bases between the two ends. This CDR3 contains 15 residues. CDR3 in DNA: TGTGCCAGCACCCTGGACCTAACGGGACCCTATGGCTACACCTTC. It specifies CASTLDLTGPYGYTF.

This clonotype was recorded many times. The V gene is TRBV2, the J gene TRBJ1-5; D ambiguous. The ends were cut back, 1 base at V and 7 bases at J, with 14 bases in the middle. The CDR3 length is 15 residues. Germline V gives CDR1 SNHLY, CDR2 FYNNEI. CDR3 nucleotide sequence: TGTGCCAGCAGTGAAGGCAGGCAGCCCAGACAGCCCCAGCATTTT. Protein product: CASSEGRQPRQPQHF.

The table lists this clonotype with a count of one. The chain links TRBV28 to TRBJ1-1, with D possibly matching TRBD1 (6 bases). Trimming removed 5 bases from V and 5 bases from J, with 21 bases in between. CDR1 MDHEN and CDR2 SYDVKM come from the germline V gene. CDR3 length: 16 residues. The CDR3 loop is CASSTPGHPGNTEAFF. The CDR3 DNA reads TGTGCCAGCAGTACCCCGGGACATCCTGGAAATACTGAAGCTTTCTTT.

V gene TRBV10-3 combines with J gene TRBJ1-5, with D possibly being TRBD1 (6 bases). Trimming removed 1 base at V and 0 bases at J, with 7 bases between. From germline, CDR1 is ENHRY and CDR2 SYGVKD. CDR3 size: 15 residues. The CDR3 loop reads CAISEYRDSNQPQHF. Written as DNA, the CDR3 is TGTGCCATCAGTGAGTACAGGGATAGCAATCAGCCCCAGCATTTT.

This clonotype came up many times. The chain is built from TRBV13 and TRBJ1-3; a weak D match, TRBD1 (5 bases). Trimming cost V 6 bases and J 4 bases, with 19 bases left between them. CDR1 and CDR2 from the germline V gene are PRHDT and FYEKMQ (reference sequence). The CDR3 extends over 16 amino acids. CDR3: CASRNYEQAEGNTIYF. The DNA for the CDR3 is TGTGCCAGCAGAAATTACGAACAGGCTGAGGGAAACACCATATATTTT.

This clonotype was seen at least ten times. The chain carries TRBV6-5 and TRBJ2-7; 7 nucleotides match TRBD2. Trimming at V came to 2 bases and at J to 3 bases, leaving 13 bases not matched to a gene. CDR1 is MNHEY and CDR2 is SVGAGI in the germline V gene. The length of the CDR3 is 17 residues. CDR3: CASSYQPRGRGVYEQYF. DNA for the CDR3: TGTGCCAGCAGTTACCAACCTCGGGGGAGGGGTGTCTACGAGCAGTACTTC.

This clonotype showed up many times. The chain has TRBV6-1 and TRBJ2-7, with 12 bases identical to TRBD2. This CDR3 contains 16 residues. Unmatched junction bases numbered 3, after V lost 2 bases and J lost 1 base. Per the germline V gene, CDR1 is MNHNS and CDR2 is SASEGT. The CDR3 sequence: CASSELGLAGSYEQYF. The CDR3 DNA reads TGTGCCAGCAGTGAACTGGGACTAGCGGGTTCCTACGAGCAGTACTTC.

This clonotype was counted ten times or more. CDR3 amino acids: CASSPFQGPEGEAFF. CDR3 nucleotides: TGTGCCAGCTCACCATTTCAGGGACCGGAGGGTGAAGCTTTCTTT. The chain joins TRBV18 to TRBJ1-1, with D possibly TRBD1 on 5 matching bases. Germline CDR1 reads KGHSH; CDR2 reads LQKENI. The CDR3 loop spans 15 amino acids. Trimming took off 2 bases at V and 7 bases at J, with 17 bases between the two ends.

This clonotype has ten or more counts. V gene TRBV7-8 combines with J gene TRBJ2-5; the D gene is possibly TRBD1 (6 bases). The germline gives CDR1 SGHVS, CDR2 FQNEAQ. CDR3 length: 17 amino acids. V was shortened by 2 bases and J by 2 bases, with 18 bases between the two germline ends. The DNA for the CDR3 is TGTGCCAGCAGCTTACCTCGGGCAGGGGAAATACAAGAGACCCAGTACTTC. Its protein is CASSLPRAGEIQETQYF.

This clonotype was seen repeatedly, ten times or more. The chain has TRBV7-3 and TRBJ1-1; 8 bases match TRBD1. The V and J ends lost 4 bases and 4 bases, in that order; junction bases with no gene match: 8. Germline CDR1 is SGHTA and CDR2 is FQGTGA. CDR3 length equals 15 residues. This CDR3 reads CASSCPAGGFTEAFF. The CDR3 region has the DNA TGTGCCAGCAGCTGCCCCGCAGGGGGCTTCACTGAAGCTTTCTTT.

This clonotype was counted at least ten times. This sequence joins TRBV6-1 and TRBJ1-5, with no clear D. Per the germline V gene, CDR1 is MNHNS and CDR2 is SASEGT. The V end lost 1 base, the J end lost 6 bases, and 10 bases lay between the germline ends. CDR3 length: 14 amino acids. This chain's CDR3 is CASSEVEGSQPQHF. CDR3 nucleotide sequence: TGTGCCAGCAGTGAAGTGGAGGGTAGTCAGCCCCAGCATTTT.

Regarding this clonotype: A much larger clone lies a single base off, so this may be a read error. This chain links TRBV28 with TRBJ2-7; D is possibly TRBD1 (5 bases). The CDR3 sequence is 12 residues long. CDR1 is MDHEN, CDR2 SYDVKM, per germline. The CDR3 region has the DNA TGTGTCAGCAGCCGTCCAGGGTTGGAGCAGTACTTC. Amino acid sequence: CVSSRPGLEQYF.

The chain employs TRBV11-3 and TRBJ2-5, with 7 positions matching TRBD2. From germline, CDR1 is SGHNT and CDR2 YENEEA. The CDR3 loop spans 14 amino acids. The V segment lost 6 bases and the J segment 5 bases; nucleotides outside the gene matches: 9. The CDR3 nucleotides read TGTGCCAGCAGGTCGCGGACTAGTGCGGAGACCCAGTACTTC. As protein: CASRSRTSAETQYF.

Turning to this clonotype: A much larger clone lies one base from this, so it may be a read error. This chain uses TRBV2 with TRBJ2-7, with unresolved D. V gave up 1 base and J gave up 1 base, with 8 bases separating them. The CDR3 has 14 residues. The V gene's germline CDR1 is SNHLY and CDR2 FYNNEI. In DNA, the CDR3 is TGTGCCAGCAGTGAAGATCGGCAATCCTACGAGCAGTACTTC. It codes for CASSEDRQSYEQYF.

This clonotype appeared a few times. The chain couples TRBV7-2 to TRBJ2-2; the D is unclear. CDR3 length: 15 amino acids. Germline loops: CDR1 SGHTA, CDR2 FQGNSA. V was pared by 5 bases and J by 3 bases, with 13 bases between. CDR3 region: CASSPLDGYTGELFF. The DNA for the CDR3 is TGTGCCAGCAGCCCCTTGGACGGATACACCGGGGAGCTGTTTTTT.

This chain joins TRBV27 and TRBJ2-7; a possible D gene is TRBD1 (5 bases). Germline values: CDR1 MNHEY, CDR2 SMNVEV (reference sequence). The CDR3 runs 13 residues. The V gene lost 5 bases and the J gene lost 1 base, with 9 bases spanning the gap. CDR3 DNA: TGTGCCAGCAGTCCGTGGACATCCTACGAGCAGTACTTC. Amino acids: CASSPWTSYEQYF.